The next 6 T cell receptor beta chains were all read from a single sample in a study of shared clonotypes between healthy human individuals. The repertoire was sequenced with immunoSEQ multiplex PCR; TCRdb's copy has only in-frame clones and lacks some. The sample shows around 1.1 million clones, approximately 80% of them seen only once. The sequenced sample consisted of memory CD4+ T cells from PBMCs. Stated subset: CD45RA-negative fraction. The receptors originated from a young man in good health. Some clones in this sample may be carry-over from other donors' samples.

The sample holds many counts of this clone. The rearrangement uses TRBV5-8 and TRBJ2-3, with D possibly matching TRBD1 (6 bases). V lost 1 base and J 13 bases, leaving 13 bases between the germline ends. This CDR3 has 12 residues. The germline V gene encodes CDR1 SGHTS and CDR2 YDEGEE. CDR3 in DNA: TGTGCCAGCAGCTTGTACTCAGGGGTGGAGTATTTT. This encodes CASSLYSGVEYF.

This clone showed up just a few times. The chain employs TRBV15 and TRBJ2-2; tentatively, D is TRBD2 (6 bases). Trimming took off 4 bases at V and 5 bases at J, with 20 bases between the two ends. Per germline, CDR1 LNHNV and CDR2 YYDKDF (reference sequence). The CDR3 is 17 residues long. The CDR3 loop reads CATSKNRASRGTGELFF. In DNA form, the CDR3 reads TGTGCCACCAGCAAAAATAGGGCCAGCCGGGGGACCGGGGAGCTGTTTTTT.

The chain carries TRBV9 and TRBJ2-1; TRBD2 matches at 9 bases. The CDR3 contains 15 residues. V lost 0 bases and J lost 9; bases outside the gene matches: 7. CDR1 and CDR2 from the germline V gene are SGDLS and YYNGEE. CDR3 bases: TGTGCCAGCAGCGTAGATAGCGGGAGAGCGAGTGAGCAGTTCTTC. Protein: CASSVDSGRASEQFF.

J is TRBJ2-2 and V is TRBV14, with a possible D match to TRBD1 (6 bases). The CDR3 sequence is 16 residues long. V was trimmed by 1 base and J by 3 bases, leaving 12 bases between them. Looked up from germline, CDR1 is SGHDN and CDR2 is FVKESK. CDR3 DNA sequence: TGTGCCAGCAGCCAAGCGTGGGGGCGCGACACCGGGGAGCTGTTTTTT. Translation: CASSQAWGRDTGELFF.

The CDR3 bases are TGTGCCAGCAGCTTACTGCCTAGCGGGAATTACAATGAGCAGTTCTTC. This gives the protein CASSLLPSGNYNEQFF. This sequence joins TRBV7-3 and TRBJ2-1, with 9 bases lining up with TRBD2. Germline assignment: CDR1 SGHTA and CDR2 FQGTGA. The CDR3 covers 16 residues. J gave up 4 bases and V 2 bases, and 6 bases lay outside the gene matches.

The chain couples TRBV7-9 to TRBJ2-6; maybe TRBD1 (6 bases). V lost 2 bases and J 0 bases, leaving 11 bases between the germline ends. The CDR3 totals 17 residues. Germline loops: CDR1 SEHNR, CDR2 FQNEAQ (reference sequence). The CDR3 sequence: CASSLQGQPSGANVLTF. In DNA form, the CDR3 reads TGTGCCAGCAGCTTACAGGGACAACCCTCTGGGGCCAACGTCCTGACTTTC.